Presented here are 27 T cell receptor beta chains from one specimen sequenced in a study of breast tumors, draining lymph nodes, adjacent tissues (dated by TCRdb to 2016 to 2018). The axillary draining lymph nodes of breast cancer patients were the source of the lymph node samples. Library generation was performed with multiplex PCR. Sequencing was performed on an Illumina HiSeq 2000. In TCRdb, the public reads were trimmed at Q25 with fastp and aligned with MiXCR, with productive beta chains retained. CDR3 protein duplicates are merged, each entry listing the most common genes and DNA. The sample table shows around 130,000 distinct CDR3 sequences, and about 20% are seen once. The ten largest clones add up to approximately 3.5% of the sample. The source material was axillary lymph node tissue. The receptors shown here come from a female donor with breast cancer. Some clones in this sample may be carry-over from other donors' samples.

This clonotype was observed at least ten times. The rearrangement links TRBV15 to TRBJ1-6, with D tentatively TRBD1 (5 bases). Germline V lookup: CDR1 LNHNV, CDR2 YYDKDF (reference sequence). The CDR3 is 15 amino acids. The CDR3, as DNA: TGTGGAACCCGTAGGGGCACAGCCAATAATTCACCCCTCCACTTT. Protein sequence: CGTRRGTANNSPLHF.

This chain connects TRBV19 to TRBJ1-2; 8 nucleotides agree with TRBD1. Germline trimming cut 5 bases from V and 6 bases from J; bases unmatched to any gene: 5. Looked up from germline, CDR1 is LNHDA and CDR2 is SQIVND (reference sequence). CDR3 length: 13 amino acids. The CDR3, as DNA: TGTGCCAGTAGTGAGCAGGGGGCTGATGGCTACACCTTC. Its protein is CASSEQGADGYTF.

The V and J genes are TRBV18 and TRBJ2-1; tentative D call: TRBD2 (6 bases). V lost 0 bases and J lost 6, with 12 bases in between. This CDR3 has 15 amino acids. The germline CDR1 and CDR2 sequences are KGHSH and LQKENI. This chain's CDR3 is CASSPPTSLSNEQFF. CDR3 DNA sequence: TGTGCCAGCTCACCACCAACTAGCTTAAGCAATGAGCAGTTCTTC.

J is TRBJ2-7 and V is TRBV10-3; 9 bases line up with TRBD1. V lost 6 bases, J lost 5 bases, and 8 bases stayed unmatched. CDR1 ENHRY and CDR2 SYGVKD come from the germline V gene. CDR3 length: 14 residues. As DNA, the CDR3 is TGTGCCATCAGCGCCGGGACAGGGTTAGACGAGCAGTACTTC. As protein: CAISAGTGLDEQYF.

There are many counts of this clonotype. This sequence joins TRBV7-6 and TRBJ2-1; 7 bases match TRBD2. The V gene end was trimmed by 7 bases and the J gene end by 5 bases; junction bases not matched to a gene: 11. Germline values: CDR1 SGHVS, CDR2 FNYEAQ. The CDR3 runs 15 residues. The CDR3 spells CASTSYGRSDNEQFF. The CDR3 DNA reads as TGTGCCAGCACCTCCTACGGGAGGTCCGACAATGAGCAGTTCTTC.

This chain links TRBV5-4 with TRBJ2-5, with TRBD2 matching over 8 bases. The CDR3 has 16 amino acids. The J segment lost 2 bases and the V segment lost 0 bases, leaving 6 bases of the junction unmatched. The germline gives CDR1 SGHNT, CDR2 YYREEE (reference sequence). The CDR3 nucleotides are TGTGCCAGCAGCTTGGCCGGGGGGGAGAGACAAGAGACCCAGTACTTC. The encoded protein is CASSLAGGERQETQYF.

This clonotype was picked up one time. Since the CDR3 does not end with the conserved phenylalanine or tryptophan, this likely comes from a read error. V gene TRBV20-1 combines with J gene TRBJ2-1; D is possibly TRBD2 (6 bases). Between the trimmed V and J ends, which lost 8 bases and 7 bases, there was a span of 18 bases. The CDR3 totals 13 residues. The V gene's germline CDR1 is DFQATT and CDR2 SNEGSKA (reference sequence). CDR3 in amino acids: CSPSPGDLNEQFL. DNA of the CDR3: TGCAGTCCGAGCCCGGGAGATTTAAATGAGCAGTTCCTC.

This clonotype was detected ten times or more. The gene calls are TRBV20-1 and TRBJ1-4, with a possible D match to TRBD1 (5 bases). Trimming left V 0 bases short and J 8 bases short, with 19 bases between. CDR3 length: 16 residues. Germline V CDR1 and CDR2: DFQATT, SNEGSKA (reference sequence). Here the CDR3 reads CSAREGIRGNREKLFF. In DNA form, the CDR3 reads TGCAGTGCTAGAGAGGGGATAAGGGGCAATAGGGAAAAACTGTTTTTT.

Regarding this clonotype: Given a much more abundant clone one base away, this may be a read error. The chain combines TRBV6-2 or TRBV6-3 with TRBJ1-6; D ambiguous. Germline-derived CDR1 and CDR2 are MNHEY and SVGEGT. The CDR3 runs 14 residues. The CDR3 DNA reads TGTGCCGGCAGCTACCGGGGAGGAGGATCACCCCTCCACTTT. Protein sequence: CAGSYRGGGSPLHF.

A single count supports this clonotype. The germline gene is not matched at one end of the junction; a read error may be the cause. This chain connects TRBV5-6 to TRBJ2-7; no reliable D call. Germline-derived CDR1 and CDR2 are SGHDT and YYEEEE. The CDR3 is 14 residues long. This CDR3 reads CASSFSGATYERYF. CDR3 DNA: TGTGCCAGCAGCTTCTCCGGTGCGACCTACGAGCGGTACTTC.

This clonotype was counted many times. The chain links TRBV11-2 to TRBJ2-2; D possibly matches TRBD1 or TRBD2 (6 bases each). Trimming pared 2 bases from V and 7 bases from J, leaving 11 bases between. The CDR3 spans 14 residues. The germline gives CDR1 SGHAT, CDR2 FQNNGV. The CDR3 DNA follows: TGTGCCAGCAGCTTATTTCGGGGGCTCGGGGAGCTGTTTTTT. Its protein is CASSLFRGLGELFF.

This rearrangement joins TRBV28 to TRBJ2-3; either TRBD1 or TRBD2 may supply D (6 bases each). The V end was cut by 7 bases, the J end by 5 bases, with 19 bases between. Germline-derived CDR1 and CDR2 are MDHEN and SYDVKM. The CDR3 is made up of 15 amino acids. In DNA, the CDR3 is TGTGCCAGCAACCCCCCGGAGGGCAGGGGAGATACGCAGTATTTT. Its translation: CASNPPEGRGDTQYF.

The CDR3 DNA reads TGTGCCAGCAGACTAGCGGGAGTCCCTCAAGAGACCCAGTACTTC. It specifies CASRLAGVPQETQYF. This chain connects TRBV28 to TRBJ2-5; 11 bases map to TRBD2. V shed 6 bases, J shed 2 bases, and the junction held 5 bases outside the gene matches. This CDR3 spans 15 amino acids. Germline CDR1 MDHEN, CDR2 SYDVKM.

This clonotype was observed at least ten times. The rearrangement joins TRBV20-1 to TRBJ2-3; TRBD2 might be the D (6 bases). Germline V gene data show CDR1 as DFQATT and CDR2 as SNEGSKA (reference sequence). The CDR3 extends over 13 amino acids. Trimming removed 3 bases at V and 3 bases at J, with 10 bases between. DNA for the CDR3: TGCAGTGCTAGGAAGGGGACTACAGATACGCAGTATTTT. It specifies CSARKGTTDTQYF.

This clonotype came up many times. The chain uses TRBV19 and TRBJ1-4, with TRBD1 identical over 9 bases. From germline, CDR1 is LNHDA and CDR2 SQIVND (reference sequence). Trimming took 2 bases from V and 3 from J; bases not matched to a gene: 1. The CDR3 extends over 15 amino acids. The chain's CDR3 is CASSINRGPNEKLFF. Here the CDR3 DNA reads TGTGCCAGTAGTATAAACAGGGGGCCTAATGAAAAACTGTTTTTT.

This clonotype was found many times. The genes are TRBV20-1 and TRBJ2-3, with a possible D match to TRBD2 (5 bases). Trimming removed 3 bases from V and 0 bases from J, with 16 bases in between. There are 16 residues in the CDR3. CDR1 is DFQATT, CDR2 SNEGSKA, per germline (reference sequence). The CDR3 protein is CSASAWESSSTDTQYF. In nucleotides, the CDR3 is TGCAGTGCTAGTGCTTGGGAGTCCTCTAGCACAGATACGCAGTATTTT.

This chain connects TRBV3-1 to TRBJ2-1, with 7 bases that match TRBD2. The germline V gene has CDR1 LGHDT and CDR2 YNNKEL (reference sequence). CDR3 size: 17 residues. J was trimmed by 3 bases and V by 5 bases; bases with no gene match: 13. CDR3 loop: CASSSLSRGVLYNEQFF. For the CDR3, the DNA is TGTGCCAGCAGCTCTCTAAGTCGGGGGGTACTCTACAATGAGCAGTTCTTC.

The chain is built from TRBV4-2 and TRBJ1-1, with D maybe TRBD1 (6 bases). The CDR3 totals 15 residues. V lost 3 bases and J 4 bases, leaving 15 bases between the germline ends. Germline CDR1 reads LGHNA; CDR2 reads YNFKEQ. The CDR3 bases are TGTGCCAGCAGCCAGGAATTACAGGGACCCACTGAAGCTTTCTTT. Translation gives CASSQELQGPTEAFF.

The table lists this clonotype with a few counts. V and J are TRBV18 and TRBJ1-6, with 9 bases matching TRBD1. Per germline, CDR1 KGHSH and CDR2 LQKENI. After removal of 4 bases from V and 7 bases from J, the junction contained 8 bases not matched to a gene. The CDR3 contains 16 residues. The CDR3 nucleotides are TGTGCCAGCTCACTAAACCGGGGACAGGGAAATTCACCCCTCCACTTT. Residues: CASSLNRGQGNSPLHF. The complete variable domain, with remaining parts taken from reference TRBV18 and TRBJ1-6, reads NAGVMQNPRHLVRRRGQEARLRCSPMKGHSHVYWYRQLPEEGLKFMVYLQKENIIDESGMPKERFSAEFPKEGPSILRIQQVVRGDSAAYFCASSLNRGQGNSPLHFGNGTRLTVT.

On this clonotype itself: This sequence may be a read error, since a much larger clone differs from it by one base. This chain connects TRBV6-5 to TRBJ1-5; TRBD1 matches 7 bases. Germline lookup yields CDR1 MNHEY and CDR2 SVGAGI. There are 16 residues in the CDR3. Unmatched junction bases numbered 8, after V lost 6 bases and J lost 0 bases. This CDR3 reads CASRPGTDCSNQPQHF. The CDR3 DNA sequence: TGTGCCAGCAGGCCCGGGACAGACTGTAGCAATCAGCCCCAGCATTTT.

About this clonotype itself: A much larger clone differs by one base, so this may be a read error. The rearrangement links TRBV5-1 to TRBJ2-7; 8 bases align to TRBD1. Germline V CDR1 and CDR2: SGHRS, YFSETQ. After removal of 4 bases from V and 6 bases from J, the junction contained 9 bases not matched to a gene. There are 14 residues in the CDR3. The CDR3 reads CASSSRDRRLEQYF. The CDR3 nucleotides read TGCGCCAGCAGCAGTAGGGACAGGCGGCTCGAGCAGTACTTC.

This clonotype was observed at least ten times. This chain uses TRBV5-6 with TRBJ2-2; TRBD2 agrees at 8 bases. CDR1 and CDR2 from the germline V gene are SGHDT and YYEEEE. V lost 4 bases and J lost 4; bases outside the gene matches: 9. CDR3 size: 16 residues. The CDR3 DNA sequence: TGTGCCAGCAGCCGAGGATTAGCGGGGTCCACCGGGGAGCTGTTTTTT. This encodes CASSRGLAGSTGELFF.

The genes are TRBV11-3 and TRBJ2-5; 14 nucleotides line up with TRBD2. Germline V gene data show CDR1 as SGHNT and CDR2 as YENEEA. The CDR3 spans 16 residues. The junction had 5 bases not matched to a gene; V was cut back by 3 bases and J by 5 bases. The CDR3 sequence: CASSLGLAGATETQYF. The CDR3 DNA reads TGTGCCAGCAGCTTGGGACTAGCGGGGGCCACGGAGACCCAGTACTTC.

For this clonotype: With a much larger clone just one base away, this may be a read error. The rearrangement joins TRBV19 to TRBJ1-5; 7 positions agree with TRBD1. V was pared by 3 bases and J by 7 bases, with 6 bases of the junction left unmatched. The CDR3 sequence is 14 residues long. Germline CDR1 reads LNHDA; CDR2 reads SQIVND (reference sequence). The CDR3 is CASSMGDRKQPQHF. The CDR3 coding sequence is TGTGCCAGTAGTATGGGGGACAGAAAGCAGCCCCAGCATTTT. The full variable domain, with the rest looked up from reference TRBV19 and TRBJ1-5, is DGGITQSPKYLFRKEGQNVTLSCEQNLNHDAMYWYRQDPGQGLRLIYYSQIVNDFQKGDIAEGYSVSREKKESFPLTVTSAQKNPTAFYLCASSMGDRKQPQHFGDGTRLSIL.

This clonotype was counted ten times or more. In DNA form, the CDR3 reads TGCAGTGCTCCCCTCGACAGGGGCAGCACAGATACGCAGTATTTT. Amino acid sequence: CSAPLDRGSTDTQYF. The chain couples TRBV20-1 to TRBJ2-3, with 8 bases lining up with TRBD1. The germline CDR1 and CDR2 sequences are DFQATT and SNEGSKA (reference sequence). With 5 bases clipped from V and 0 bases from J, the junction kept 7 bases outside the gene matches. CDR3 size: 15 residues.

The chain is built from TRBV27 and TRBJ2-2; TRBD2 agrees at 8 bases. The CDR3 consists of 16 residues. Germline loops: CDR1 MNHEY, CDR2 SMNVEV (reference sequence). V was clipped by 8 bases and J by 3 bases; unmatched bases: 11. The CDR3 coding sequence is TGTGCCAGCCAAAAGGGAGCGGGAGTGTACACCGGGGAGCTGTTTTTT. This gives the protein CASQKGAGVYTGELFF.

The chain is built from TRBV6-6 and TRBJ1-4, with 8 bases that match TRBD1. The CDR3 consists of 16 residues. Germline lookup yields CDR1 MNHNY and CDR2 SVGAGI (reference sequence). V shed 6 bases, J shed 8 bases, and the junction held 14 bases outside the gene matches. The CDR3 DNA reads TGTGCCAGCAGAGCCGACAGGGGTGGGAGCATAGAAAAACTGTTTTTT. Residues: CASRADRGGSIEKLFF.